One sample yielded the 32 T cell receptor beta chains listed below, sequenced in a study of blood T cell repertoires in COVID-19 (dated by TCRdb to 2018 to 2020). The library was made by the immunoSEQ multiplex PCR assay. The source is immuneACCESS, and TCRdb retained only in-frame sequences with V and J called. Part of the clones is not carried over; for the studies checked, unresolved V genes explain less than half of this, and the remainder is unexplained. In all, the sample holds roughly 250,000 clones, and around 88% of those were seen once. Roughly 8.8% of the sample comes from the top ten. The sequencing sample was made of peripheral blood. The receptors were sampled from a man aged 35-49 years with active or convalescent COVID-19.

CDR3 in DNA: TGCGCCAGCAGGCCGACTAGCGGGATGAATGAGCAGTTCTTC. It specifies CASRPTSGMNEQFF. The rearrangement uses TRBV4-1 and TRBJ2-1; 11 bases map to TRBD2. The trim removed 6 bases at V and 7 bases at J, leaving 5 bases unmatched. Germline-derived CDR1 and CDR2 are MGHRA and YSYEKL. The CDR3 has 14 residues.

The CDR3 nucleotides are TGCAGCGGACAGGGGTTGAACACTGAAGCTTTCTTT. Translated: CSGQGLNTEAFF. The chain is built from TRBV29-1 and TRBJ1-1; the match to TRBD1 covers 8 bases. The CDR3 loop spans 12 amino acids. V gave up 7 bases and J gave up 0 bases; unmatched junction bases: 1. In germline, CDR1 is SQVTM, CDR2 ANQGSEA. Full variable domain (outside the CDR3, taken from reference TRBV29-1 and TRBJ1-1): SAVISQKPSRDICQRGTSLTIQCQVDSQVTMMFWYRQQPGQSLTLIATANQGSEATYESGFVIDKFPISRPNLTFSTLTVSNMSPEDSSIYLCSGQGLNTEAFFGQGTRLTVV.

This clone was found once. No conserved phenylalanine or tryptophan is present at the end of the CDR3, so a read error is the likely explanation. No DNA is shown, since the ends of the CDR3 on it are uncertain; the CDR3 is the one TCRdb lists. The chain combines TRBV28 with TRBJ2-7; the table assigns TRBD2, which was not confirmed against the DNA. Germline V gene data show CDR1 as MDHEN and CDR2 as SYDVKM. Both ends counted, the CDR3 spans 13 residues. The CDR3 here is CASSLGTSGTWES.

This clone was seen a few times. The genes are TRBV27 and TRBJ1-2, with D perhaps TRBD1 (6 bases). V shed 3 bases and J shed 4 bases, with 9 bases lying between them. Germline loops: CDR1 MNHEY, CDR2 SMNVEV (reference sequence). The CDR3 length is 13 residues. The CDR3 DNA follows: TGTGCCAGCAGTTTCCAACAGGGCTATGGCTACACCTTC. Amino acid sequence: CASSFQQGYGYTF.

The chain recombines TRBV18 with TRBJ1-5; 7 positions agree with TRBD1. The CDR3 covers 14 residues. CDR1 and CDR2 from the germline V gene are KGHSH and LQKENI. The ends lost 6 bases at V and 1 base at J; junction bases unmatched: 3. Here the CDR3 reads CASSLGQSNQPQHF. The DNA for the CDR3 is TGTGCCAGCTCCCTGGGACAGAGCAATCAGCCCCAGCATTTT.

The rearrangement links TRBV5-4 to TRBJ1-1; TRBD1 matches 7 bases. The V gene's germline CDR1 is SGHNT and CDR2 YYREEE (reference sequence). This CDR3 contains 15 residues. J gave up 1 base and V 3 bases, and 6 bases lay outside the gene matches. CDR3 DNA: TGTGCCAGCAGCTCAGGGACAGCCAAGAACACTGAAGCTTTCTTT. Translating gives CASSSGTAKNTEAFF.

This clone appeared a single time. The rearrangement joins TRBV27 to TRBJ2-3; 11 bases align to TRBD1. After removal of 7 bases from V and 5 bases from J, the junction contained 17 bases not matched to a gene. The V gene's germline CDR1 is MNHEY and CDR2 SMNVEV (reference sequence). The CDR3 runs 18 residues. The CDR3 nucleotides read TGTGCCAGCACCATGGCTACTCCCGGGACAGGGGGTCGAGATACGCAGTATTTT. Translated: CASTMATPGTGGRDTQYF.

In its sample, this clone was seen a few times. This chain uses TRBV24-1 with TRBJ1-1, with a tentative D call TRBD1 (5 bases). This CDR3 is built from 12 residues. Trimming cost V 0 bases and J 8 bases, with 6 bases left between them. Looked up from germline, CDR1 is KGHDR and CDR2 is SFDVKD. In nucleotides, the CDR3 is TGTGCCACCAGTGATTTGCAGGGCGAAGCTTTCTTT. The encoded protein is CATSDLQGEAFF.

This clone was counted a single time. The J gene is TRBJ1-4, the V gene TRBV7-2; 7 positions agree with TRBD1. After removal of 5 bases from V and 8 bases from J, the junction contained 11 bases not matched to a gene. Per germline, CDR1 SGHTA and CDR2 FQGNSA. The CDR3 consists of 15 residues. The CDR3 loop reads CASSPTRDSLEKLFF. Here the CDR3 DNA reads TGTGCCAGCAGCCCGACCCGGGACAGCCTAGAAAAACTGTTTTTT.

The chain is built from TRBV7-9 and TRBJ1-2; 7 bases map to TRBD1. The CDR3 contains 12 residues. With V trimmed by 6 bases and J by 7 bases, 5 bases remained unmatched. The germline V gene has CDR1 SEHNR and CDR2 FQNEAQ (reference sequence). CDR3 sequence (DNA): TGTGCCAGCAGTCGGGACAGTGGTGGCTACACCTTC. Protein sequence: CASSRDSGGYTF.

The table lists this clone with a few counts. The V gene is TRBV6-5, the J gene TRBJ1-6, with TRBD1 matching 9 bases. The germline V gene has CDR1 MNHEY and CDR2 SVGAGI. The CDR3 is 15 amino acids. With 6 bases clipped from V and 10 bases from J, the junction kept 10 bases outside the gene matches. In nucleotides, the CDR3 is TGTGCCAGCAGCTTCATACAGGGGGCTGACTCACCCCTCCACTTT. Amino acid sequence: CASSFIQGADSPLHF.

As for this clone: Other DNA variants within this sample encode the same CDR3. The chain recombines TRBV18 with TRBJ1-2, with TRBD1 identical over 8 bases. The CDR3 is made up of 13 amino acids. J gave up 3 bases and V 6 bases, and 3 bases lay outside the gene matches. The V gene's germline CDR1 is KGHSH and CDR2 LQKENI. The CDR3 spells CASSPDRDYGYTF. The CDR3 DNA reads TGTGCCAGCTCTCCGGACAGGGACTATGGCTACACCTTC.

V is TRBV9 and J is TRBJ1-1; 7 bases line up with TRBD1. The CDR3 is 14 amino acids. From germline, CDR1 is SGDLS and CDR2 YYNGEE. V gave up 0 bases and J gave up 4 bases; unmatched junction bases: 3. CDR3 in amino acids: CASSVGGQSTEAFF. The CDR3 DNA is TGTGCCAGCAGCGTAGGGGGACAGTCCACTGAAGCTTTCTTT.

The genes are TRBV2 and TRBJ2-3, with TRBD2 identical over 7 bases. V shed 4 bases and J 1 base; nucleotides not matched to a gene: 2. CDR1 SNHLY and CDR2 FYNNEI come from the germline V gene. This CDR3 spans 14 amino acids. The CDR3 region has the DNA TGTGCCAGCAGTGGTCTAGCGGGCACAGATACGCAGTATTTT. Encoded protein: CASSGLAGTDTQYF.

The chain uses TRBV7-2 and TRBJ2-5; the match to TRBD2 covers 8 bases. The germline CDR1 and CDR2 sequences are SGHTA and FQGNSA. This CDR3 is built from 17 residues. Germline trimming cut 2 bases from V and 4 bases from J; bases unmatched to any gene: 12. As DNA, the CDR3 is TGTGCCAGCAGCTTACAGGCTAGCGGGCCGGGGAGAGAGACCCAGTACTTC. The encoded protein is CASSLQASGPGRETQYF.

This clone appeared once. The V gene is TRBV19, the J gene TRBJ2-3, with D hard to call. Trimming took off 5 bases at V and 2 bases at J, with 14 bases between the two ends. This CDR3 has 15 residues. Germline V gene lookup returns CDR1 LNHDA and CDR2 SQIVND (reference sequence). The CDR3 bases are TGTGCCAGTAGTGCCCCCCGACATGCCACAGATACGCAGTATTTT. Its translation is CASSAPRHATDTQYF.

The chain joins TRBV6-2 or TRBV6-3 to TRBJ1-1; D unresolved. Trimming left V 2 bases short and J 5 bases short, with 12 bases between. The CDR3 contains 14 residues. The germline CDR1 and CDR2 sequences are MNHEY and SVGEGT. The CDR3 is CASSYLVETTEAFF. The CDR3 nucleotides are TGTGCCAGCAGTTACCTAGTTGAGACGACTGAAGCTTTCTTT.

This clone was found a few times. The V call is TRBV3-1 (or the pseudogene TRBV3-2), the J call TRBJ2-1; unclear D gene. V lost 4 bases, J lost 4 bases, and 11 bases lay in between. The CDR3 sequence is 14 residues long. Germline V gives CDR1 LGHDT, CDR2 YNNKEL (reference sequence). CDR3 in amino acids: CASSPPRQYNEQFF. For the CDR3, the DNA is TGTGCCAGCAGCCCTCCTAGGCAGTACAATGAGCAGTTCTTC.

This clone has only a few counts. The chain carries TRBV6-5 and TRBJ2-7; TRBD1 matches 7 bases. Germline V CDR1 and CDR2: MNHEY, SVGAGI. This CDR3 has 13 residues. Trimming took 10 bases from V and 3 from J; bases not matched to a gene: 9. The CDR3 protein is CATSRTGHYEQYF. The CDR3 DNA reads TGTGCCACCTCGAGGACAGGCCACTACGAGCAGTACTTC.

Worth noting for this clone: The sample carries other DNA sequences with the same CDR3. The gene calls are TRBV19 and TRBJ2-7, with D perhaps TRBD2 (5 bases). The CDR3 runs 13 residues. V lost 0 bases to trimming and J lost 4 bases, with 7 bases between them. Germline loops: CDR1 LNHDA, CDR2 SQIVND (reference sequence). CDR3 bases: TGTGCCAGTAGTATAGATGGCGGGTACGAGCAGTACTTC. Translated, it gives CASSIDGGYEQYF.

The V and J genes are TRBV6-1 and TRBJ2-5; TRBD1 agrees at 7 bases. The trim removed 1 base at V and 4 bases at J, leaving 6 bases unmatched. This CDR3 contains 15 residues. Germline CDR1 MNHNS, CDR2 SASEGT. CDR3 DNA: TGTGCCAGCAGTGAAGGGCAGGGGGTAAGAGAGACCCAGTACTTC. Translation gives CASSEGQGVRETQYF.

The rearrangement uses TRBV4-1 and TRBJ2-5, with 7 positions matching TRBD1. This CDR3 contains 15 residues. Germline values: CDR1 MGHRA, CDR2 YSYEKL. V shed 2 bases and J 5 bases; nucleotides not matched to a gene: 8. CDR3 coding DNA: TGCGCCAGCAGCCAAAGAAGGGGGCTGGGGGAGACCCAGTACTTC. Translating it yields CASSQRRGLGETQYF.

This chain connects TRBV4-1 to TRBJ2-2; 10 positions match TRBD1. The germline V gene has CDR1 MGHRA and CDR2 YSYEKL. After removal of 1 base from V and 3 bases from J, the junction contained 8 bases not matched to a gene. The CDR3 covers 18 residues. The CDR3 DNA follows: TGCGCCAGCAGCCAAGGAGGGCCGGGACAGGGGTACACCGGGGAGCTGTTTTTT. Its protein product is CASSQGGPGQGYTGELFF.

The chain uses TRBV7-2 and TRBJ2-1, with D perhaps matching TRBD2 (6 bases). Germline CDR1 and CDR2: SGHTA and FQGNSA. This CDR3 has 15 residues. V lost 3 bases and J lost 0, with 9 bases in between. The CDR3: CASSLNGGSYNEQFF. CDR3 nucleotides: TGTGCCAGCAGCTTGAACGGGGGCTCCTACAATGAGCAGTTCTTC.

This chain joins TRBV25-1 and TRBJ1-4; 7 bases agree with TRBD1. The junction had 8 bases not matched to a gene; V was cut back by 6 bases and J by 4 bases. This CDR3 is 15 amino acids long. Germline CDR1 reads MGHDK; CDR2 reads SYGVNS. Here the CDR3 DNA reads TGTGCCAGCAGCGGCCGGGACAGCATTAATGAAAAACTGTTTTTT. Protein product: CASSGRDSINEKLFF.

The V and J genes are TRBV24-1 and TRBJ1-1; a possible D gene is TRBD1 (5 bases). From germline, CDR1 is KGHDR and CDR2 SFDVKD. The CDR3 is made up of 15 amino acids. The V end lost 7 bases, the J end lost 4 bases, and 18 bases lay between the germline ends. The CDR3 reads CATSPPFQGGTEAFF. The CDR3 region has the DNA TGTGCCACCAGCCCTCCCTTCCAGGGAGGCACTGAAGCTTTCTTT.

The chain recombines TRBV30 with TRBJ2-7, with TRBD1 identical over 9 bases. This CDR3 comprises 15 residues. The J segment lost 3 bases and the V segment lost 3 bases, leaving 9 bases of the junction unmatched. Germline V gene lookup returns CDR1 GTSNPN and CDR2 SVGIG (reference sequence). The CDR3 here is CAWSPGQGSFYEQYF. The CDR3 DNA reads as TGTGCCTGGAGCCCCGGACAGGGGTCTTTCTACGAGCAGTACTTC.

The CDR3 here is CASSLVAGTSKTQAFF. CDR3 nucleotide sequence: TGTGCCAGCAGCTTGGTGGCAGGGACATCGAAGACGCAAGCTTTCTTT. J is TRBJ1-1 and V is TRBV5-6; D perhaps matches TRBD1 (6 bases). The germline V and J ends were trimmed by 0 bases and 9 bases, with 21 bases remaining between them. The CDR3 runs 16 residues. The germline V gene has CDR1 SGHDT and CDR2 YYEEEE. Combining the CDR3 with reference TRBV5-6 and TRBJ1-1 gives the whole variable domain DAGVTQSPTHLIKTRGQQVTLRCSPKSGHDTVSWYQQALGQGPQFIFQYYEEEERQRGNFPDRFSGHQFPNYSSELNVNALLLGDSALYLCASSLVAGTSKTQAFFGQGTRLTVV.

The rearrangement joins TRBV19 to TRBJ2-3; D gene ambiguous. Trimming pared 5 bases from V and 4 bases from J, leaving 7 bases between. The CDR3 extends over 12 amino acids. CDR1 is LNHDA, CDR2 SQIVND, per germline (reference sequence). Here the CDR3 DNA reads TGTGCCAGTAGTCCCCGAGCAGATACGCAGTATTTT. Its translation is CASSPRADTQYF.

This clone has more than one count but fewer than ten. The chain combines TRBV29-1 with TRBJ1-1; D is ambiguous. The CDR3 sequence is 13 residues long. Germline assignment: CDR1 SQVTM and CDR2 ANQGSEA. V gave up 5 bases and J gave up 2 bases, with 12 bases separating them. CDR3 DNA: TGCAGCGTTCGTAGCCGGTTTAACACTGAAGCTTTCTTT. Translation: CSVRSRFNTEAFF.

The V gene is TRBV28, the J gene TRBJ2-1, with TRBD2 matching 9 bases. With V trimmed by 6 bases and J by 1 base, 4 bases remained unmatched. Germline V gene lookup returns CDR1 MDHEN and CDR2 SYDVKM. This CDR3 contains 15 residues. CDR3 bases: TGTGCCAGCAGGCCGACTAGCGGATCCTACAATGAGCAGTTCTTC. It specifies CASRPTSGSYNEQFF.

V usage is TRBV3-1 (or the pseudogene TRBV3-2) and J usage is TRBJ1-5; possibly TRBD1 for D (5 bases). Germline CDR1 and CDR2: LGHDT and YNNKEL (reference sequence). V lost 4 bases, J lost 4 bases, and 8 bases lay in between. The CDR3 consists of 13 residues. CDR3 nucleotides: TGTGCCAGCAGCCGTGGGGGGAATCAGCCCCAGCATTTT. This translates into CASSRGGNQPQHF.